This T cell receptor (beta chain) was profiled in a study of blood T cell repertoires in COVID-19. For the study at large: In each case, the material was cDNA or gDNA derived from T cells, B-cell-depleted T cells, or PBMCs.

CDR3 length: 15 residues. With 1 base clipped from V and 4 bases from J, the junction kept 3 bases outside the gene matches. In germline, CDR1 is SGHTA, CDR2 FQGNSA. Sequenced by immunoSEQ multiplex PCR; TCRdb stores in-frame clones only, minus some. This table has 490,000 or so clones, around 85% appearing once. Categorization into cohorts depended on clinical history that participants reported. Input material: PBMCs or T cells enriched from blood (not recorded which). The chain couples TRBV7-2 to TRBJ2-1; 8 bases align to TRBD1. The sequence was collected from a woman aged 55-69 years who had recovered from COVID-19. The CDR3 reads CASSLVTGGYNEQFF. As DNA, the CDR3 is TGTGCCAGCAGCTTAGTCACAGGGGGATACAATGAGCAGTTCTTC.